This T cell receptor beta chain comes out of a study of shared clonotypes between healthy human individuals. Across the whole study: For every donor, three CD4 naive, three CD4 memory, two CD8 naive and one CD8 memory plates were used.

As to this clone: What it binds is not known.

Findings and limits, study-wide: The expectation was that sequencing depth would affect clonotype sharing among donors.

Every one of the donors was a Caucasian adult that lived in Nashville, Tennessee. TCRdb keeps only in-frame clones here, not all; method: immunoSEQ multiplex PCR. Among 2,500,000 or so clones listed, around 90% were seen once. The V and J ends lost 5 bases and 4 bases, in that order; junction bases with no gene match: 11. This CDR3 region has 15 residues. Germline loops: CDR1 SGDLS, CDR2 YYNGEE. V usage is TRBV9 and J usage is TRBJ1-1; the match to TRBD1 covers 7 bases. The material sequenced was naive CD4+ T cells from PBMCs. As for subset: CD45RA+ positively selected. This clonotype was sampled from a man aged 18 to 30 in good health. Some clones in this sample may be carry-over from other donors' samples. The CDR3 reads CASSPQGGHGTEAFF. As DNA, the CDR3 is TGTGCCAGCAGTCCCCAGGGGGGGCACGGCACTGAAGCTTTCTTT.